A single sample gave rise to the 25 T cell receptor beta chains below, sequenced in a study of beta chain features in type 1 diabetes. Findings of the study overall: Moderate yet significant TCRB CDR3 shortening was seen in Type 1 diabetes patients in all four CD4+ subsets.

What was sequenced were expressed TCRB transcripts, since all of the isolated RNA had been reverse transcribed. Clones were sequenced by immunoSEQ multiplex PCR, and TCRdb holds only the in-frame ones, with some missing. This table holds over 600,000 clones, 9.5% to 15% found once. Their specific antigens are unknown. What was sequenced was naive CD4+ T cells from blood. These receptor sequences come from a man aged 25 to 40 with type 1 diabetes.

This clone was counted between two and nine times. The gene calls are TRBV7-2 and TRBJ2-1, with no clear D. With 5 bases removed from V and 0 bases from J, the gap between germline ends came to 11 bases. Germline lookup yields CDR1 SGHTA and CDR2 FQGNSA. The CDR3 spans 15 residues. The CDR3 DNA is TGTGCCAGCAGCCCCACGGCGAGCTCCTACAATGAGCAGTTCTTC. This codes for CASSPTASSYNEQFF.

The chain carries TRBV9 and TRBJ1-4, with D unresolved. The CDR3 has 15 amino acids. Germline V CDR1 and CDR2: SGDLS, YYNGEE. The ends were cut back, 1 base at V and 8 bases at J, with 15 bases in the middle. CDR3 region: CASSVSATMKEKLFF. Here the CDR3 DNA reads TGTGCCAGCAGCGTATCGGCGACAATGAAAGAAAAACTGTTTTTT.

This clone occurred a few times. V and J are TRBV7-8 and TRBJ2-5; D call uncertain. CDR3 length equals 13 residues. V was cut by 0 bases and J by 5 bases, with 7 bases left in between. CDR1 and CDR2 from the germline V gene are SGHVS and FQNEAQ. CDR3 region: CASSLASEETQYF. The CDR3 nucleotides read TGTGCCAGCAGCTTAGCGTCTGAGGAGACCCAGTACTTC.

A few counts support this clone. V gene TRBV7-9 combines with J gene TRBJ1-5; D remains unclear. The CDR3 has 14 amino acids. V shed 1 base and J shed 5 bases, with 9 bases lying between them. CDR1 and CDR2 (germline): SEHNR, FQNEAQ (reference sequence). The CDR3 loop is CASSLGRADQPQHF. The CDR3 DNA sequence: TGTGCCAGCAGCTTAGGGCGGGCTGATCAGCCCCAGCATTTT.

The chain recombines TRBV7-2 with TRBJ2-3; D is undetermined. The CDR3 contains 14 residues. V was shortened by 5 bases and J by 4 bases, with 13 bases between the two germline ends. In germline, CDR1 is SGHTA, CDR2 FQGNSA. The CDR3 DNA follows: TGTGCCAGCAGCCTAAACCCCCAGCCAGATACGCAGTATTTT. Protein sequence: CASSLNPQPDTQYF.

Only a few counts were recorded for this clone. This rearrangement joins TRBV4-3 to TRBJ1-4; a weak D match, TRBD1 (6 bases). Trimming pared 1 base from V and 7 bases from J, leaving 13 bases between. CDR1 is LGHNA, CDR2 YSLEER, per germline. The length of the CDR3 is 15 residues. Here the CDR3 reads CASSQVGGSGEKLFF. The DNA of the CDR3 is TGCGCCAGCAGCCAAGTTGGGGGCAGTGGTGAAAAACTGTTTTTT.

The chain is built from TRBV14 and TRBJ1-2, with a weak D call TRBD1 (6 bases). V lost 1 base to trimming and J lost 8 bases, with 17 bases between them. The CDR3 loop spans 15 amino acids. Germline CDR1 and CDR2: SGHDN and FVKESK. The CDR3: CASSQVSQGKRGYTF. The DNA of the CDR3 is TGTGCCAGCAGCCAAGTCTCCCAGGGGAAGCGAGGCTACACCTTC.

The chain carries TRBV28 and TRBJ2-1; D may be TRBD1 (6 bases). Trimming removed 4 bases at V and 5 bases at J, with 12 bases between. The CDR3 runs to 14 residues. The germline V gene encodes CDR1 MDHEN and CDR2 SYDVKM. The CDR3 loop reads CASSSGQRHNEQFF. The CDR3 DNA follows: TGTGCCAGCAGTTCGGGACAAAGGCACAATGAGCAGTTCTTC.

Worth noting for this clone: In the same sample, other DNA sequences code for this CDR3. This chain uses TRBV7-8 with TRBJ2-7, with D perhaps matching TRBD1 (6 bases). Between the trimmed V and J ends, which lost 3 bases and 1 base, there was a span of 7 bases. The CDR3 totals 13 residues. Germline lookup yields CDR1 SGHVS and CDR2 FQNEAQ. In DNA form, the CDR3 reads TGTGCCAGCAGCTTGGACAGATCCTACGAGCAGTACTTC. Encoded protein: CASSLDRSYEQYF.

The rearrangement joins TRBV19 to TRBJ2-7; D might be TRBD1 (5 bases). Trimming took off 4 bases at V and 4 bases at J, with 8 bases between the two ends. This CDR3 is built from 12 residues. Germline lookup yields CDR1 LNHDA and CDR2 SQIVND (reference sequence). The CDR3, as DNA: TGTGCCAGTAGTACCCCAGGGTACGAGCAGTACTTC. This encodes CASSTPGYEQYF. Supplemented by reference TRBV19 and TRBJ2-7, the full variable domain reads DGGITQSPKYLFRKEGQNVTLSCEQNLNHDAMYWYRQDPGQGLRLIYYSQIVNDFQKGDIAEGYSVSREKKESFPLTVTSAQKNPTAFYLCASSTPGYEQYFGPGTRLTVT.

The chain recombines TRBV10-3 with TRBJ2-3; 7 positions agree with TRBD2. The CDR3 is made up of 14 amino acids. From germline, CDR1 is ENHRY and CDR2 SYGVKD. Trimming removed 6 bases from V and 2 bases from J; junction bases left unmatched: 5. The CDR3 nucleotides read TGTGCCATCAGATCTAGCGGTGACACAGATACGCAGTATTTT. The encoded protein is CAIRSSGDTDTQYF.

The CDR3 bases are TGCGCCAGCAGTGAGGTACTCGGTGAAAAACTGTTTTTT. Amino acid sequence: CASSEVLGEKLFF. The chain combines TRBV10-2 with TRBJ1-4; D not certain. The CDR3 has 13 amino acids. Trimming left V 2 bases short and J 7 bases short, with 8 bases between. Germline CDR1 and CDR2: WSHSY and SAAADI.

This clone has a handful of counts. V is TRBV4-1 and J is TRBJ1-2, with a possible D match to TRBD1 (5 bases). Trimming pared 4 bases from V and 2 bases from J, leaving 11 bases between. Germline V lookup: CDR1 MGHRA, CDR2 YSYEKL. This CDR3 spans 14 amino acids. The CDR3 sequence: CASSPRDRNYGYTF. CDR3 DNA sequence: TGCGCCAGCAGCCCGCGGGACCGCAACTATGGCTACACCTTC.

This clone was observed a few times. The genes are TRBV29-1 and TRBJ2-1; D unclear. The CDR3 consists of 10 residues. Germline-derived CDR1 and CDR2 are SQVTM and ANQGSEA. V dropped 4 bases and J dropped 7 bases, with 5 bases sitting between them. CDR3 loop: CSVAMNEQFF. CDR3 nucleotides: TGCAGCGTTGCTATGAATGAGCAGTTCTTC.

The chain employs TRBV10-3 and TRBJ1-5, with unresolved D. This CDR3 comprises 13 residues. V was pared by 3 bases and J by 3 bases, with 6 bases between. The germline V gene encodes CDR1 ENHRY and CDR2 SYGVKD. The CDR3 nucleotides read TGTGCCATCAGTGATGGGGACAATCAGCCCCAGCATTTT. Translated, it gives CAISDGDNQPQHF.

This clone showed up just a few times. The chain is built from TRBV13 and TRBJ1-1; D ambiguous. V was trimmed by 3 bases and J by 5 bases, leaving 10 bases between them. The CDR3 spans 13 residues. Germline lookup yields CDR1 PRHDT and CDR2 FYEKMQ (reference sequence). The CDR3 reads CASSLGIGTEAFF. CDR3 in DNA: TGTGCCAGCAGCTTGGGCATAGGGACTGAAGCTTTCTTT.

Written as DNA, the CDR3 is TGTGCCATCAGTGAGCGGGGGGCCCAAGAGACCCAGTACTTC. Amino acid sequence: CAISERGAQETQYF. The rearrangement joins TRBV10-3 to TRBJ2-5, with a possible D match to TRBD2 (7 bases). Trimming took off 2 bases at V and 1 base at J, with 8 bases between the two ends. The CDR3 covers 14 residues. Germline-derived CDR1 and CDR2 are ENHRY and SYGVKD.

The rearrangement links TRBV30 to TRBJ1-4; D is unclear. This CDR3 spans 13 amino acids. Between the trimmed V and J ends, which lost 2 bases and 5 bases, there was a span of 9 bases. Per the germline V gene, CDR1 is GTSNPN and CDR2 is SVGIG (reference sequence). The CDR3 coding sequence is TGTGCCTGGAGTAAGGAGGTGAATGAAAAACTGTTTTTT. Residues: CAWSKEVNEKLFF.

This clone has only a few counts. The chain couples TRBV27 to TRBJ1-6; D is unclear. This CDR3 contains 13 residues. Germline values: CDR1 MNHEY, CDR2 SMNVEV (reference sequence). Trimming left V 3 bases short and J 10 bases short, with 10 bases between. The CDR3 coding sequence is TGTGCCAGCAGTTTGCAGGACCGATCACCCCTCCACTTT. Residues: CASSLQDRSPLHF.

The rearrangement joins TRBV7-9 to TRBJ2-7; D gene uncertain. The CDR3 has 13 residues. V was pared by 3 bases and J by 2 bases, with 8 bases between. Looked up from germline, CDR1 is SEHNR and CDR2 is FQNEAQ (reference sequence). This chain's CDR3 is CASSLADTYEQYF. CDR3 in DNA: TGTGCCAGCAGCTTGGCGGATACCTACGAGCAGTACTTC.

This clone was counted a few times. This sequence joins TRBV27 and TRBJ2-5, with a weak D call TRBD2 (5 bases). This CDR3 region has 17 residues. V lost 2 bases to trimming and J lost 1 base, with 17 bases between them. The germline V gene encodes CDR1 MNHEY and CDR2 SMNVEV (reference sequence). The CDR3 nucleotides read TGTGCCAGCAGTTTAATTTTCAGCGGCCAAGGCCAAGAGACCCAGTACTTC. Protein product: CASSLIFSGQGQETQYF.

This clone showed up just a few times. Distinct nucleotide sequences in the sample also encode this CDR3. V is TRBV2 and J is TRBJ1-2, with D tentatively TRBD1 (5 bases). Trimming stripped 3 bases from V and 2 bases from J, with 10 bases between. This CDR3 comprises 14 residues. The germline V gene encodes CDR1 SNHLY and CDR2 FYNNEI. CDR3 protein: CASSEQGTNYGYTF. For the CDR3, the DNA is TGTGCCAGCAGTGAGCAGGGAACGAACTATGGCTACACCTTC.

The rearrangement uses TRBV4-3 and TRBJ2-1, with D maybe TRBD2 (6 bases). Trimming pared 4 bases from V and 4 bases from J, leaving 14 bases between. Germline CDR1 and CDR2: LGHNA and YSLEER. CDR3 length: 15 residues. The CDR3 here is CASSPMGGLYNEQFF. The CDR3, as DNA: TGCGCCAGCAGCCCCATGGGGGGACTTTACAATGAGCAGTTCTTC.

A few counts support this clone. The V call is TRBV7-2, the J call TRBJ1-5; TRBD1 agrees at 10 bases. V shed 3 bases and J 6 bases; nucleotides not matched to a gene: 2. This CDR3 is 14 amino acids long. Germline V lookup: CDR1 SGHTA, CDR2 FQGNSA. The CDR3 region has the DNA TGTGCCAGCAGCTTGGGACAGGGGAGTCAGCCCCAGCATTTT. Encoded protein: CASSLGQGSQPQHF.

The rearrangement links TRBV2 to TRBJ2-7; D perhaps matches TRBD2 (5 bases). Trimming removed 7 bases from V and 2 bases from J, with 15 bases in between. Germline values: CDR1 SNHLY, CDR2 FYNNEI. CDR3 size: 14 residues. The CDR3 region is CASTLATLTYEQYF. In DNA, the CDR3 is TGTGCCAGCACCTTAGCGACTTTGACCTACGAGCAGTACTTC.